The next 2 T cell receptor beta chains were all read from a single sample in a study of control samples from healthy donors and cancer patients. The repertoire was sequenced with immunoSEQ multiplex PCR; TCRdb's copy has only in-frame clones and lacks some. The sample shows fewer than 200,000 clones, approximately 86% of them seen only once. What was sequenced was blood. These receptors all come from a woman younger than 45 in good health.

This sequence joins TRBV7-8 and TRBJ2-5; D is unresolved. Germline V CDR1 and CDR2: SGHVS, FQNEAQ. The CDR3 is made up of 13 amino acids. Trimming took 1 base from V and 5 from J, leaving 8 bases between them. The CDR3 protein is CASSLDLRETQYF. In DNA, the CDR3 is TGTGCCAGCAGCTTAGACCTCCGGGAGACCCAGTACTTC.

The V gene is TRBV6-5, the J gene TRBJ2-2; a possible D gene is TRBD2 (6 bases). This CDR3 is built from 13 residues. Germline V gives CDR1 MNHEY, CDR2 SVGAGI. Trimming pared 5 bases from V and 4 bases from J, leaving 8 bases between. CDR3 sequence (DNA): TGTGCCAGCAGTCACGGGAGCACCGGGGAGCTGTTTTTT. It translates to CASSHGSTGELFF.